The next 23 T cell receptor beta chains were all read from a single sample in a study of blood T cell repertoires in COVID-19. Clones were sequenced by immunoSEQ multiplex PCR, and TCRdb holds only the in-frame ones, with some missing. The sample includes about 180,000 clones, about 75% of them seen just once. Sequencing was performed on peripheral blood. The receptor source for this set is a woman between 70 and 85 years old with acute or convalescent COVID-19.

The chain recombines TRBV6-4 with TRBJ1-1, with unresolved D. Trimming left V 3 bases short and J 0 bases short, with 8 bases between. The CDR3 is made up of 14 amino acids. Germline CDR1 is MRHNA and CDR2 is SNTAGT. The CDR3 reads CASSEFAMNTEAFF. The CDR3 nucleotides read TGTGCCAGCAGTGAGTTTGCTATGAACACTGAAGCTTTCTTT.

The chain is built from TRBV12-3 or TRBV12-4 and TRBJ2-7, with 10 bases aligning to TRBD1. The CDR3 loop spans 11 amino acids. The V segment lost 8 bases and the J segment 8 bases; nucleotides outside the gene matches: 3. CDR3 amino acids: CASQTGGKQYF. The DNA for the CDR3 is TGTGCCAGCCAGACAGGGGGCAAGCAGTACTTC.

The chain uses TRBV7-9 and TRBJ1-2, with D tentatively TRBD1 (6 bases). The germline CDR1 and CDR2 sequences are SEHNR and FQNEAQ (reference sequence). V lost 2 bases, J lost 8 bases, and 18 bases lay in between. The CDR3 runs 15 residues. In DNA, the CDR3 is TGTGCCAGCAGCTTAATTTCCGGACAGTTGGCAGGCTACACCTTC. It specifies CASSLISGQLAGYTF.

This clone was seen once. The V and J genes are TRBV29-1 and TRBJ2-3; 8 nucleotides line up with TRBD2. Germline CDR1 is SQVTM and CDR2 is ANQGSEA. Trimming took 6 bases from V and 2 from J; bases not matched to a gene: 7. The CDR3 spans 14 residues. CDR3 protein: CSVRGGWDTDTQYF. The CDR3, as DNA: TGCAGCGTCCGGGGGGGGTGGGACACAGATACGCAGTATTTT.

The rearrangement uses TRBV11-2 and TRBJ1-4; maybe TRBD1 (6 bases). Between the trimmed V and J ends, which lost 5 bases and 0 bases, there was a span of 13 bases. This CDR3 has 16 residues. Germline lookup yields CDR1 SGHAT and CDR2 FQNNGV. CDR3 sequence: CASSLRGGTTNEKLFF. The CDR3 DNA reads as TGTGCCAGCAGCCTGAGGGGGGGAACAACTAATGAAAAACTGTTTTTT. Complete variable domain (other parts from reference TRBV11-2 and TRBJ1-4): EAGVAQSPRYKIIEKRQSVAFWCNPISGHATLYWYQQILGQGPKLLIQFQNNGVVDDSQLPKDRFSAERLKGVDSTLKIQPAKLEDSAVYLCASSLRGGTTNEKLFFGSGTQLSVL.

CDR3 sequence reads: CASSSHRGGTQYF. In DNA form, the CDR3 reads TGTGCCAGCAGCTCTCACAGGGGAGGTACGCAGTATTTT. This chain joins TRBV11-3 and TRBJ2-3; D perhaps matches TRBD1 (7 bases). Germline V gene data show CDR1 as SGHNT and CDR2 as YENEEA. CDR3 size: 13 residues. The V gene lost 4 bases and the J gene lost 8 bases, with 13 bases spanning the gap.

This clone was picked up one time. This chain's CDR3 is CASSLSGTHTGELFF. DNA for the CDR3: TGTGCCAGCAGCCTATCCGGGACACACACCGGGGAGCTGTTTTTT. The chain couples TRBV5-4 to TRBJ2-2; D might be TRBD1 (6 bases). There are 15 residues in the CDR3. Germline assignment: CDR1 SGHNT and CDR2 YYREEE (reference sequence). Between the trimmed V and J ends, which lost 4 bases and 3 bases, there was a span of 13 bases.

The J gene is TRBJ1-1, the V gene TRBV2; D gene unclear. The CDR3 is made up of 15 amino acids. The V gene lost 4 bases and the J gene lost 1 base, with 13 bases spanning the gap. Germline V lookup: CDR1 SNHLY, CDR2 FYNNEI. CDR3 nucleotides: TGTGCCAGCAGTGCTTCAAGCATTCCGAACACTGAAGCTTTCTTT. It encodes CASSASSIPNTEAFF.

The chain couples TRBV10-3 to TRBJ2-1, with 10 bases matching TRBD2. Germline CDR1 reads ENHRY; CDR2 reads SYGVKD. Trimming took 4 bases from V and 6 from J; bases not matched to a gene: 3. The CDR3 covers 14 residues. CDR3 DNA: TGTGCCATCAGTGGGGGGACTAGCGCCAATGAGCAGTTCTTC. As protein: CAISGGTSANEQFF.

CDR3 in DNA: TGTGCCAGCAGCGTAGAAAGGGTAGCGGCGACCTACGAGCAGTACTTC. Translating it yields CASSVERVAATYEQYF. The chain carries TRBV9 and TRBJ2-7; D perhaps matches TRBD2 (6 bases). Germline loops: CDR1 SGDLS, CDR2 YYNGEE. V lost 0 bases and J 2 bases, leaving 15 bases between the germline ends. The CDR3 length is 16 residues.

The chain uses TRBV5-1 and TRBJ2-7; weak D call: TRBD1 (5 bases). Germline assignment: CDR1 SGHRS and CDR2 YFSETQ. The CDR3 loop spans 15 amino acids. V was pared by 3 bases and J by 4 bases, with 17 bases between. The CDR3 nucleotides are TGCGCCAGCAGCTCGATCAGACAGCCAACATACGAGCAGTACTTC. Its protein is CASSSIRQPTYEQYF.

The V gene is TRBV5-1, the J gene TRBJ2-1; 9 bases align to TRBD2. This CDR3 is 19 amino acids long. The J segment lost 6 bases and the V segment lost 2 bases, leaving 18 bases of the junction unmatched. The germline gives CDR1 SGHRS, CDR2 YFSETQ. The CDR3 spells CASSFTAGLAGSSLNEQFF. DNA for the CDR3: TGCGCCAGCAGCTTCACCGCGGGGCTAGCGGGGTCCTCTCTCAATGAGCAGTTCTTC.

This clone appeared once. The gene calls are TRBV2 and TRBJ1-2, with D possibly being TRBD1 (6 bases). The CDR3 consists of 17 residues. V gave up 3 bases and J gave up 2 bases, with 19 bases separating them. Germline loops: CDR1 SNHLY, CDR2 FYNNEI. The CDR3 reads CASSEGGATRINYGYTF. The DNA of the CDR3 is TGTGCCAGCAGTGAGGGGGGGGCGACCCGAATAAACTATGGCTACACCTTC.

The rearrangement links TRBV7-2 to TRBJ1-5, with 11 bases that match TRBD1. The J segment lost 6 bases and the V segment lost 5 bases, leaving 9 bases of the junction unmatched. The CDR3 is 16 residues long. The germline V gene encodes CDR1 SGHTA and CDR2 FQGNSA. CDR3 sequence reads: CASSLAGTGGGQPQHF. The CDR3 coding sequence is TGTGCCAGCAGCCTTGCGGGGACAGGGGGTGGTCAGCCCCAGCATTTT.

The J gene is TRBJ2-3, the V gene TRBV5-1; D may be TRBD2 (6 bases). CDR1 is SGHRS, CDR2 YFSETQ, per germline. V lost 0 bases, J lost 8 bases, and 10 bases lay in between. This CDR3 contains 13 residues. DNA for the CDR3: TGCGCCAGCAGCTTGGTTGGGAGGTCTACGCAGTATTTT. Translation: CASSLVGRSTQYF. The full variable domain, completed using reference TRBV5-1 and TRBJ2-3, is KAGVTQTPRYLIKTRGQQVTLSCSPISGHRSVSWYQQTPGQGLQFLFEYFSETQRNKGNFPGRFSGRQFSNSRSEMNVSTLELGDSALYLCASSLVGRSTQYFGPGTRLTVL.

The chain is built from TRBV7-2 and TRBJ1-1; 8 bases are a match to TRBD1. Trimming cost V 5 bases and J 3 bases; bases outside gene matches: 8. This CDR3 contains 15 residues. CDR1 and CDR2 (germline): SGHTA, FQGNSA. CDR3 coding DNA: TGTGCCAGCAGCAGAGAGACAGGGGAGCACACTGAAGCTTTCTTT. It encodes CASSRETGEHTEAFF.

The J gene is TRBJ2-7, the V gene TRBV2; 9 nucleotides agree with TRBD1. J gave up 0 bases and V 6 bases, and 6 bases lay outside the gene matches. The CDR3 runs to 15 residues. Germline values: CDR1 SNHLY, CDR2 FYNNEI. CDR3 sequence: CASRPDRGSSYEQYF. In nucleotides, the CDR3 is TGTGCCAGCAGGCCCGACAGGGGGAGCTCCTACGAGCAGTACTTC.

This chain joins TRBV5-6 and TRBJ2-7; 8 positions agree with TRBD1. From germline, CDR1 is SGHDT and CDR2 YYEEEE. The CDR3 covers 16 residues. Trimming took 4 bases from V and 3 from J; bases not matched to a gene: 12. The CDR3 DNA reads TGTGCCAGCAGCCCGGCCGGACAGGGATCTTACTACGAGCAGTACTTC. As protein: CASSPAGQGSYYEQYF. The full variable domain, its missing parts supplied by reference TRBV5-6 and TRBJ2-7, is DAGVTQSPTHLIKTRGQQVTLRCSPKSGHDTVSWYQQALGQGPQFIFQYYEEEERQRGNFPDRFSGHQFPNYSSELNVNALLLGDSALYLCASSPAGQGSYYEQYFGPGTRLTVT.

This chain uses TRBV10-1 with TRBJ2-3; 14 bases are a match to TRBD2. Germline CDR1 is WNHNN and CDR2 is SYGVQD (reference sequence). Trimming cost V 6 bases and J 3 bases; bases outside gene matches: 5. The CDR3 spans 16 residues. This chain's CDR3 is CASSPGTSGSTDTQYF. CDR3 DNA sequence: TGCGCCAGCAGCCCCGGGACTAGCGGGAGTACAGATACGCAGTATTTT.

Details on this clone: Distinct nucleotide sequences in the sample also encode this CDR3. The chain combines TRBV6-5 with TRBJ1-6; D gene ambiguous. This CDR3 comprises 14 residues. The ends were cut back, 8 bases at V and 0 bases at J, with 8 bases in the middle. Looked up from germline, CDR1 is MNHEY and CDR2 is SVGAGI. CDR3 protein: CASSDSSYNSPLHF. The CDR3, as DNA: TGTGCCAGCTCTGATAGCTCCTATAATTCACCCCTCCACTTT.

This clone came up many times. The CDR3 spells CASSEGTSPSNEQFF. CDR3 nucleotides: TGTGCCAGCAGTGAAGGGACTAGCCCTAGCAATGAGCAGTTCTTC. V usage is TRBV2 and J usage is TRBJ2-1; the match to TRBD2 covers 8 bases. V shed 1 base and J 6 bases; nucleotides not matched to a gene: 5. This CDR3 region has 15 residues. Germline V CDR1 and CDR2: SNHLY, FYNNEI.

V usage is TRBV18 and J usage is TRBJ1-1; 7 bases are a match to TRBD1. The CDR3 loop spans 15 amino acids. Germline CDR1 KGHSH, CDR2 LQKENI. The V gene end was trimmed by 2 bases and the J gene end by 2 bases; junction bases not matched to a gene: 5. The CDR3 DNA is TGTGCCAGCTCACCAGGGGACAGAGAAAACACTGAAGCTTTCTTT. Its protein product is CASSPGDRENTEAFF.

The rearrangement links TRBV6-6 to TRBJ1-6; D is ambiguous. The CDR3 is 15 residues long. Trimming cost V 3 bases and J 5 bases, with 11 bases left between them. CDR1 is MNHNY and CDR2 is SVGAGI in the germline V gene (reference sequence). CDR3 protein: CASSYLEADNSPLHF. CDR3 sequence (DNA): TGTGCCAGCAGTTATCTTGAGGCAGATAATTCACCCCTCCACTTT.